These 25 T cell receptor beta chains originate from one sample sequenced in a study of blood T cell repertoires in COVID-19. Assay used: immunoSEQ multiplex PCR; TCRdb lists only in-frame clones, some missing. There are about 62,000 clones in the sample; about 83% occur only once, and roughly 6.7% lies in the top ten. The sample consisted of peripheral blood. These receptor sequences come from a human donor in a cohort sampled during active COVID-19.

This clone was observed a few times. The chain combines TRBV7-6 with TRBJ2-1, with D perhaps TRBD2 (5 bases). This CDR3 is 14 amino acids long. CDR1 SGHVS and CDR2 FNYEAQ come from the germline V gene. Trimming stripped 1 base from V and 7 bases from J, with 11 bases between. The CDR3 DNA is TGTGCCAGCAGCTTAGAAGGCGGGTTAAATGAGCAGTTCTTC. This gives the protein CASSLEGGLNEQFF. Supplemented by reference TRBV7-6 and TRBJ2-1, the full variable domain reads GAGVSQSPRYKVTKRGQDVALRCDPISGHVSLYWYRQALGQGPEFLTYFNYEAQQDKSGLPNDRFSAERPEGSISTLTIQRTEQRDSAMYRCASSLEGGLNEQFFGPGTRLTVL.

The chain combines TRBV7-9 with TRBJ2-7, with unresolved D. Germline V CDR1 and CDR2: SEHNR, FQNEAQ (reference sequence). CDR3 length: 11 residues. V gave up 3 bases and J gave up 6 bases, with 6 bases separating them. The CDR3 here is CASSFEAEQYF. The CDR3, as DNA: TGTGCCAGCAGCTTCGAAGCCGAGCAGTACTTC.

The chain carries TRBV5-6 and TRBJ2-7; a weak D match, TRBD1 (5 bases). This CDR3 is built from 14 residues. Germline lookup yields CDR1 SGHDT and CDR2 YYEEEE. V lost 0 bases and J 7 bases, leaving 14 bases between the germline ends. The CDR3 nucleotides read TGTGCCAGCAGCTTGGGACAGATACATATGGAGCAGTACTTC. Translating gives CASSLGQIHMEQYF. Filled out from reference TRBV5-6 and TRBJ2-7, the complete variable domain reads DAGVTQSPTHLIKTRGQQVTLRCSPKSGHDTVSWYQQALGQGPQFIFQYYEEEERQRGNFPDRFSGHQFPNYSSELNVNALLLGDSALYLCASSLGQIHMEQYFGPGTRLTVT.

The V call is TRBV5-8, the J call TRBJ2-2; 13 nucleotides align to TRBD2. Per the germline V gene, CDR1 is SGHTS and CDR2 is YDEGEE. The CDR3 is made up of 17 amino acids. J gave up 4 bases and V 4 bases, and 7 bases lay outside the gene matches. CDR3 sequence reads: CASSQGLAGAVTGELFF. CDR3 sequence (DNA): TGTGCCAGCAGCCAAGGACTAGCGGGGGCGGTCACCGGGGAGCTGTTTTTT. Combining the CDR3 with reference TRBV5-8 and TRBJ2-2 gives the whole variable domain EAGVTQSPTHLIKTRGQQATLRCSPISGHTSVYWYQQALGLGLQFLLWYDEGEERNRGNFPPRFSGRQFPNYSSELNVNALELEDSALYLCASSQGLAGAVTGELFFGEGSRLTVL.

The chain is built from TRBV30 and TRBJ2-2; 7 bases map to TRBD2. In germline, CDR1 is GTSNPN, CDR2 SVGIG (reference sequence). Trimming took 2 bases from V and 5 from J; bases not matched to a gene: 8. The CDR3 sequence is 15 residues long. This chain's CDR3 is CAWSSGGGWTGELFF. CDR3 DNA: TGTGCCTGGAGTTCAGGCGGGGGATGGACCGGGGAGCTGTTTTTT. Using reference TRBV30 and TRBJ2-2 for the parts outside the CDR3, the full variable domain is SQTIHQWPATLVQPVGSPLSLECTVEGTSNPNLYWYRQAAGRGLQLLFYSVGIGQISSEVPQNLSASRPQDRQFILSSKKLLLSDSGFYLCAWSSGGGWTGELFFGEGSRLTVL.

The rearrangement joins TRBV5-1 to TRBJ2-7; tentatively, D is TRBD2 (5 bases). Trimming took off 4 bases at V and 3 bases at J, with 14 bases between the two ends. In germline, CDR1 is SGHRS, CDR2 YFSETQ. This CDR3 contains 14 residues. This CDR3 is CASSQGSRFYEQYF. Written as DNA, the CDR3 is TGCGCCAGCAGCCAAGGGAGTAGATTCTACGAGCAGTACTTC.

The chain employs TRBV11-2 and TRBJ2-1, with D unresolved. CDR1 and CDR2 from the germline V gene are SGHAT and FQNNGV. V lost 0 bases and J 7 bases, leaving 13 bases between the germline ends. The CDR3 contains 15 residues. The CDR3: CASSLDLIRVNEQFF. CDR3 DNA: TGTGCCAGCAGCTTAGACTTAATCCGCGTTAATGAGCAGTTCTTC.

The chain uses TRBV5-1 and TRBJ2-7; tentatively, D is TRBD1 (6 bases). The germline V gene has CDR1 SGHRS and CDR2 YFSETQ. V was trimmed by 0 bases and J by 0 bases, leaving 10 bases between them. The CDR3 extends over 15 amino acids. Written as DNA, the CDR3 is TGCGCCAGCAGCTTGGCCGGACAGCTCTCCTACGAGCAGTACTTC. This gives the protein CASSLAGQLSYEQYF.

The rearrangement links TRBV28 to TRBJ2-3; the match to TRBD1 covers 7 bases. Germline CDR1 and CDR2: MDHEN and SYDVKM. Unmatched junction bases numbered 6, after V lost 4 bases and J lost 2 bases. The CDR3 runs 15 residues. CDR3 DNA: TGTGCCAGCAGTTCGGACGACAGGGACACAGATACGCAGTATTTT. Translated: CASSSDDRDTDTQYF. The entire variable domain, with the rest obtained from reference TRBV28 and TRBJ2-3, is as follows: DVKVTQSSRYLVKRTGEKVFLECVQDMDHENMFWYRQDPGLGLRLIYFSYDVKMKEKGDIPEGYSVSREKKERFSLILESASTNQTSMYLCASSSDDRDTDTQYFGPGTRLTVL.

The chain recombines TRBV6-5 with TRBJ2-3; TRBD1 might be the D (5 bases). This CDR3 is built from 13 residues. CDR1 is MNHEY, CDR2 SVGAGI, per germline. The V gene lost 6 bases and the J gene lost 3 bases, with 10 bases spanning the gap. The DNA of the CDR3 is TGTGCCAGCAGGAAGGCAGGGACAGATACGCAGTATTTT. It is translated as CASRKAGTDTQYF.

V and J are TRBV3-1 (or the pseudogene TRBV3-2) and TRBJ1-1; 7 bases are shared with TRBD1. The CDR3 loop spans 15 amino acids. Unmatched junction bases numbered 7, after V lost 0 bases and J lost 6 bases. Germline V gives CDR1 LGHDT, CDR2 YNNKEL (reference sequence). The CDR3 sequence: CASSQDVRGQSEAFF. Here the CDR3 DNA reads TGTGCCAGCAGCCAAGATGTGAGGGGACAGTCTGAAGCTTTCTTT.

This sequence joins TRBV6-2 or TRBV6-3 and TRBJ2-7; the D gene is possibly TRBD1 (6 bases). The CDR3 runs to 15 residues. The V end was cut by 4 bases, the J end by 2 bases, with 15 bases between. Germline V gene data show CDR1 as MNHEY and CDR2 as SVGEGT. This CDR3 reads CASSSVSRGPYEQYF. The CDR3 DNA is TGTGCCAGCAGTTCTGTGTCCAGGGGACCCTACGAGCAGTACTTC.

The chain links TRBV30 to TRBJ1-3, with TRBD1 as a possible D gene (5 bases). The CDR3 sequence is 13 residues long. The germline V gene has CDR1 GTSNPN and CDR2 SVGIG (reference sequence). Trimming removed 1 base from V and 3 bases from J, with 7 bases in between. The CDR3: CAWSAGFGNTIYF. The CDR3 coding sequence is TGTGCCTGGAGTGCAGGGTTTGGAAACACCATATATTTT.

This rearrangement joins TRBV10-3 to TRBJ2-1; 14 bases align to TRBD2. This CDR3 contains 17 residues. J lost 8 bases, V lost 10 bases, and 16 bases had no gene match. Germline CDR1 and CDR2: ENHRY and SYGVKD. CDR3 coding DNA: TGTGCCAGCCTCCCGGGACTAGCGGGAGCTCGACGGGATGAGCAGTTCTTC. Residues: CASLPGLAGARRDEQFF.

This rearrangement joins TRBV19 to TRBJ2-3; TRBD1 aligns across 10 bases. The CDR3 is 16 residues long. V lost 7 bases and J lost 6; bases outside the gene matches: 13. Germline loops: CDR1 LNHDA, CDR2 SQIVND (reference sequence). CDR3 loop: CASTRGTGANIDTQYF. CDR3 nucleotide sequence: TGTGCCAGTACCCGCGGGACAGGGGCGAACATCGATACGCAGTATTTT. Combining the CDR3 with reference TRBV19 and TRBJ2-3 gives the whole variable domain DGGITQSPKYLFRKEGQNVTLSCEQNLNHDAMYWYRQDPGQGLRLIYYSQIVNDFQKGDIAEGYSVSREKKESFPLTVTSAQKNPTAFYLCASTRGTGANIDTQYFGPGTRLTVL.

As DNA, the CDR3 is TGTGCCAGCAGCGAAAGACCCAGGGGGACTAGCCGCACTGAGCAGTTCTTC. Protein product: CASSERPRGTSRTEQFF. This chain uses TRBV2 with TRBJ2-1, with 9 bases aligning to TRBD2. The CDR3 loop spans 17 amino acids. V dropped 6 bases and J dropped 9; count of bases not matched to a gene: 18. Germline-derived CDR1 and CDR2 are SNHLY and FYNNEI.

Here the CDR3 reads CASSPSGWLTEAFF. The CDR3 DNA reads TGTGCCAGCAGTCCATCAGGGTGGTTGACTGAAGCTTTCTTT. The chain employs TRBV27 and TRBJ1-1, with a tentative D call TRBD1 (5 bases). Trimming shortened V by 5 bases and J by 5 bases, and 15 bases separated the two germline ends. Germline V gene sequence: CDR1 MNHEY, CDR2 SMNVEV (reference sequence). The CDR3 is 14 residues long.

The count of this clone is one. The genes are TRBV11-3 and TRBJ2-1; possible D gene TRBD2, 7 bases. V was cut by 2 bases and J by 9 bases, with 14 bases left in between. This CDR3 contains 14 residues. Germline values: CDR1 SGHNT, CDR2 YENEEA. CDR3 protein: CASSLTGGPSEQFF. Here the CDR3 DNA reads TGTGCCAGCAGCTTAACGGGGGGCCCGAGTGAGCAGTTCTTC.

This clone has only one observation. The rearrangement joins TRBV29-1 to TRBJ2-7; TRBD2 aligns across 9 bases. Germline CDR1 is SQVTM and CDR2 is ANQGSEA. The CDR3 has 17 amino acids. The junction had 18 bases not matched to a gene; V was cut back by 2 bases and J by 7 bases. DNA of the CDR3: TGCAGCGTTGAAAGGTGGACTAGCGAGCTACAAACGGAAGAGCAGTACTTC. Translating gives CSVERWTSELQTEEQYF.

This clone was found once. V usage is TRBV27 and J usage is TRBJ1-6, with D possibly being TRBD1 (6 bases). Trimming stripped 3 bases from V and 0 bases from J, with 21 bases between. This CDR3 contains 20 residues. Looked up from germline, CDR1 is MNHEY and CDR2 is SMNVEV (reference sequence). The CDR3 bases are TGTGCCAGCAGTTTTTTCGATCGGACAGTTACGAGCTCCTATAATTCACCCCTCCACTTT. Amino acid sequence: CASSFFDRTVTSSYNSPLHF.

The chain couples TRBV6-1 to TRBJ2-7, with 8 bases that match TRBD2. The J segment lost 9 bases and the V segment lost 2 bases, leaving 6 bases of the junction unmatched. Germline-derived CDR1 and CDR2 are MNHNS and SASEGT. The CDR3 has 13 residues. CDR3 region: CASSERTSSAQYF. CDR3 DNA: TGTGCCAGCAGTGAAAGGACTAGCTCGGCGCAGTACTTC.

This clone was detected only once. V usage is TRBV7-8 and J usage is TRBJ2-5; 10 bases are shared with TRBD2. CDR1 SGHVS and CDR2 FQNEAQ come from the germline V gene. CDR3 size: 17 residues. The trim removed 2 bases at V and 4 bases at J, leaving 10 bases unmatched. The CDR3 is CASSLWGRVAGGETQYF. Here the CDR3 DNA reads TGTGCCAGCAGCTTATGGGGTCGAGTAGCGGGAGGAGAGACCCAGTACTTC.

The chain carries TRBV18 and TRBJ2-7; D perhaps matches TRBD1 (5 bases). The CDR3 extends over 15 amino acids. Trimming removed 1 base at V and 5 bases at J, with 15 bases between. From germline, CDR1 is KGHSH and CDR2 LQKENI. The CDR3 spells CASSPLRQRPDEQYF. CDR3 DNA sequence: TGTGCCAGCTCACCACTGCGACAGAGACCTGACGAGCAGTACTTC.

The chain carries TRBV3-1 (or the pseudogene TRBV3-2) and TRBJ1-3, with D unresolved. CDR1 LGHDT and CDR2 YNNKEL come from the germline V gene (reference sequence). The CDR3 is 14 amino acids. Trimming took 4 bases from V and 0 from J, leaving 7 bases between them. The CDR3 loop is CASSLRNSGNTIYF. CDR3 DNA sequence: TGTGCCAGCAGCCTCAGGAACTCTGGAAACACCATATATTTT.

The chain joins TRBV18 to TRBJ1-1; no clear D. The germline V gene has CDR1 KGHSH and CDR2 LQKENI. CDR3 length equals 14 residues. Trimming took 2 bases from V and 4 from J, leaving 11 bases between them. As DNA, the CDR3 is TGTGCCAGCTCACCAAGTCAAGACTCCACTGAAGCTTTCTTT. Residues: CASSPSQDSTEAFF.